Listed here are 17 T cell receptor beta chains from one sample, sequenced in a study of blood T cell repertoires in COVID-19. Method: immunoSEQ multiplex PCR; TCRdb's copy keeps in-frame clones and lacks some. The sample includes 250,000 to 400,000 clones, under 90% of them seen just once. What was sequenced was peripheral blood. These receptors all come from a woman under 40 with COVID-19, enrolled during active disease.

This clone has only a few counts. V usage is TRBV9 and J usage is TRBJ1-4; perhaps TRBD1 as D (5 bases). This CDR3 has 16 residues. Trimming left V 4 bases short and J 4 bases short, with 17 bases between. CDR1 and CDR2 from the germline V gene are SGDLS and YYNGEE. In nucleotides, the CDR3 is TGTGCCAGCAGCATGACAGCCACAGCTTTTAATGAAAAACTGTTTTTT. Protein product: CASSMTATAFNEKLFF.

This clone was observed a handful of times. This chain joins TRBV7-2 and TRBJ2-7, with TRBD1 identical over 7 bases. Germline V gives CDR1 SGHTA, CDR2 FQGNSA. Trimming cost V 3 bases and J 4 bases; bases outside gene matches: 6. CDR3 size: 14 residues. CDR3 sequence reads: CASSFGTETYEQYF. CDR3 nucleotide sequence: TGTGCCAGCAGCTTCGGGACAGAAACTTACGAGCAGTACTTC. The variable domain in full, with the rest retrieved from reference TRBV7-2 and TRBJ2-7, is GAGVSQSPSNKVTEKGKDVELRCDPISGHTALYWYRQSLGQGLEFLIYFQGNSAPDKSGLPSDRFSAERTGGSVSTLTIQRTQQEDSAVYLCASSFGTETYEQYFGPGTRLTVT.

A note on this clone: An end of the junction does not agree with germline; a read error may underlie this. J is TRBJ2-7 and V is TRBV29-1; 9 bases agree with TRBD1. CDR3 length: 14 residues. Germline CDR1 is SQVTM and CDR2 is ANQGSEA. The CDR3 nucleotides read TGCAGCGTTAAAGAGACAGGGGGGTCCTACGAGCAGTACTTC. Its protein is CSVKETGGSYEQYF.

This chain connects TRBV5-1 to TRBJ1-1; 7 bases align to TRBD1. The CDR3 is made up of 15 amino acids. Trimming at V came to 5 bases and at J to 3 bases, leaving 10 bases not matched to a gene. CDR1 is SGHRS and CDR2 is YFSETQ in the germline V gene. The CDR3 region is CASRDRQGEDTEAFF. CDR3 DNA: TGCGCCAGCAGGGACCGCCAGGGGGAGGACACTGAAGCTTTCTTT.

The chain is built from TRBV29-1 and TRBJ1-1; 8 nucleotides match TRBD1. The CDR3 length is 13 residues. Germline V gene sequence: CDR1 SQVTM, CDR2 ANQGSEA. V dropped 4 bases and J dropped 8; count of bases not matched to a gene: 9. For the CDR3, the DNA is TGCAGCGTTGGAACGTCAGGGGGCGCCGAAGCTTTCTTT. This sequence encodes CSVGTSGGAEAFF.

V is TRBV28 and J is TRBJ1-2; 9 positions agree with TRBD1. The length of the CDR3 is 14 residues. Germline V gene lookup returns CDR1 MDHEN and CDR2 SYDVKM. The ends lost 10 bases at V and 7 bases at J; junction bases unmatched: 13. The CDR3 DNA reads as TGTGCCACCTCAGAGGACAGGGGACTCATTGGCTACACCTTC. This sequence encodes CATSEDRGLIGYTF.

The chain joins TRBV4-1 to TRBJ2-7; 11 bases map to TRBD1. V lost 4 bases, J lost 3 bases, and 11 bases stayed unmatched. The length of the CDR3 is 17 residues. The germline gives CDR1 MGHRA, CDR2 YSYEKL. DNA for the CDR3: TGCGCCAGCAGCCCTCCATGGATCGGGACAGGGGGCTACGAGCAGTACTTC. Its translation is CASSPPWIGTGGYEQYF.

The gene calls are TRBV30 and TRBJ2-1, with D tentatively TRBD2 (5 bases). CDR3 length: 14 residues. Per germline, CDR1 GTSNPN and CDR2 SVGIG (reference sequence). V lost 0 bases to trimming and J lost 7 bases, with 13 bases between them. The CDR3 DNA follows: TGTGCCTGGAGTGTAGCGGTCCGTGAGAATGAGCAGTTCTTC. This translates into CAWSVAVRENEQFF. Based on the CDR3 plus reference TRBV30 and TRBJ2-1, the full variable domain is SQTIHQWPATLVQPVGSPLSLECTVEGTSNPNLYWYRQAAGRGLQLLFYSVGIGQISSEVPQNLSASRPQDRQFILSSKKLLLSDSGFYLCAWSVAVRENEQFFGPGTRLTVL.

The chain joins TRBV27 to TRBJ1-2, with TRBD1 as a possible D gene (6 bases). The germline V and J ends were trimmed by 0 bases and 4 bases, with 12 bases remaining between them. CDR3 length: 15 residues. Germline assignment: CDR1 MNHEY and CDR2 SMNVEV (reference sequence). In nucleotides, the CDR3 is TGTGCCAGCAGTTTATCGGCAGGGGTGGTCTATGGCTACACCTTC. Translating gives CASSLSAGVVYGYTF.

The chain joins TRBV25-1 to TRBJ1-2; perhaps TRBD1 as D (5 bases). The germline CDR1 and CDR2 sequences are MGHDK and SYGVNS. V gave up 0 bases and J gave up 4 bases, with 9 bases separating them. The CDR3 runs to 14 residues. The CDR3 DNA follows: TGTGCCAGCAGTGAATATGGGGCAGCCTATGGCTACACCTTC. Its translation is CASSEYGAAYGYTF.

The DNA for the CDR3 is TGCGCCAGCAGCCAACCTACTAGCGGGAAAGCCTACGAGCAGTACTTC. It yields the protein CASSQPTSGKAYEQYF. The J gene is TRBJ2-7, the V gene TRBV4-1; 10 bases agree with TRBD2. The CDR3 length is 16 residues. CDR1 and CDR2 from the germline V gene are MGHRA and YSYEKL. V lost 2 bases and J lost 2; bases outside the gene matches: 6.

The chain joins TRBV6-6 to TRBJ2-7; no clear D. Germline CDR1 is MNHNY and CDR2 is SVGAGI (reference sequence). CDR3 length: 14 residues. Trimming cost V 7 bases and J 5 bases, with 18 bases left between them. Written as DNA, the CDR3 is TGTGCCAGCACCGCCCCGGAACAGAGTCACGAGCAGTACTTC. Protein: CASTAPEQSHEQYF.

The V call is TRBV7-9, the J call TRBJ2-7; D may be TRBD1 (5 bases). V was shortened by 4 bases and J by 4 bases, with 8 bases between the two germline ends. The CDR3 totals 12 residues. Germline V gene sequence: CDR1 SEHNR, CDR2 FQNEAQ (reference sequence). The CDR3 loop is CASSYTGYEQYF. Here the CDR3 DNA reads TGTGCCAGCAGCTATACAGGTTACGAGCAGTACTTC.

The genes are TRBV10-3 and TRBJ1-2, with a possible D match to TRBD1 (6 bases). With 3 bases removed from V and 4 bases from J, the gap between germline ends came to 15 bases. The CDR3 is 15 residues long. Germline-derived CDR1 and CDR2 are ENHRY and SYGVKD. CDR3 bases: TGTGCCATCAGTGATTTTGCAGGGGAAAGCTATGGCTACACCTTC. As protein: CAISDFAGESYGYTF.

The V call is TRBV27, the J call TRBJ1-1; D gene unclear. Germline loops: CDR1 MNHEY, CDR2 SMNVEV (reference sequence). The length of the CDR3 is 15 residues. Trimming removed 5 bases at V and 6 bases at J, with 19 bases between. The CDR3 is CASSAWVQLGAEAFF. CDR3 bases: TGTGCCAGCAGTGCTTGGGTCCAATTAGGAGCTGAAGCTTTCTTT.

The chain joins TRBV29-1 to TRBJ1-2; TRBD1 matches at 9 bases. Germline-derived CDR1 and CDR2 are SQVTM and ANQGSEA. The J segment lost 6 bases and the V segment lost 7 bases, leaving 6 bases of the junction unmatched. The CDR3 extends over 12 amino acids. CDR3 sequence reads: CSANRGQNGYTF. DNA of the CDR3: TGCAGCGCTAACAGGGGGCAGAATGGCTACACCTTC.

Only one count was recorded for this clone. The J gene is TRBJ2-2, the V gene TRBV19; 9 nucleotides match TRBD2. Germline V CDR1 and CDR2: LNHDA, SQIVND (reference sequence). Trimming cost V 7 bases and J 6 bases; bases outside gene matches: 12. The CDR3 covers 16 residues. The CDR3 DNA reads TGTGCCAGTAAGGCCCCTGATGTAGCGGGAGCCGGGGAGCTGTTTTTT. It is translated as CASKAPDVAGAGELFF.